The 30 T cell receptor beta chains given below trace back to one sample, sequenced in a study of immune evolution from preneoplasia to lung adenocarcinoma. Profiling relied on immunoSEQ multiplex PCR, and the TCRdb table lists in-frame clones only, not all of them. Here the sample spans some 2,900 clones, about four fifths being singletons. Sequenced input: FFPE adjacent normal lung tissue. The source is an older person with lung adenocarcinoma.

This chain links TRBV29-1 with TRBJ2-1; a weak D match, TRBD1 (6 bases). Per germline, CDR1 SQVTM and CDR2 ANQGSEA. V was pared by 4 bases and J by 1 base, with 11 bases between. This CDR3 is built from 14 residues. For the CDR3, the DNA is TGCAGCGTTGGAGGGGGTGGATCCTACAATGAGCAGTTCTTC. Its protein product is CSVGGGGSYNEQFF.

This rearrangement joins TRBV2 to TRBJ2-5; perhaps D is TRBD1 or TRBD2 (5 bases each). Per the germline V gene, CDR1 is SNHLY and CDR2 is FYNNEI. Trimming stripped 3 bases from V and 1 base from J, with 18 bases between. The CDR3 has 17 residues. DNA for the CDR3: TGTGCCAGCAGTGACCCGGGGCGTCACGTACGCCAAGAGACCCAGTACTTC. The encoded protein is CASSDPGRHVRQETQYF. Drawing the rest from reference TRBV2 and TRBJ2-5, the complete variable domain is EPEVTQTPSHQVTQMGQEVILRCVPISNHLYFYWYRQILGQKVEFLVSFYNNEISEKSEIFDDQFSVERPDGSNFTLKIRSTKLEDSAMYFCASSDPGRHVRQETQYFGPGTRLLVL.

This sequence joins TRBV7-9 and TRBJ2-1, with unresolved D. Germline V gives CDR1 SEHNR, CDR2 FQNEAQ (reference sequence). V was pared by 1 base and J by 0 bases, with 10 bases between. The CDR3 extends over 16 amino acids. The CDR3 is CASSLDTVSSYNEQFF. The CDR3, as DNA: TGTGCCAGCAGCTTAGACACAGTGAGCTCCTACAATGAGCAGTTCTTC.

On this clone: This CDR3 is also generated by other DNA sequences in the sample. The chain uses TRBV6-6 and TRBJ1-5; tentatively, D is TRBD1 (5 bases). The V and J ends lost 6 bases and 4 bases respectively, with 13 bases between them. The germline V gene has CDR1 MNHNY and CDR2 SVGAGI (reference sequence). This CDR3 contains 14 residues. The CDR3 reads CASRGGGVNQPQHF. The DNA of the CDR3 is TGTGCCAGCAGGGGGGGAGGGGTTAATCAGCCCCAGCATTTT.

The chain has TRBV10-1 and TRBJ2-1; D unresolved. This CDR3 spans 11 amino acids. Trimming removed 8 bases at V and 6 bases at J, with 8 bases between. The germline CDR1 and CDR2 sequences are WNHNN and SYGVQD (reference sequence). The CDR3 region is CASPNPNEQFF. The DNA of the CDR3 is TGCGCCAGCCCAAACCCCAATGAGCAGTTCTTC.

The chain combines TRBV5-4 with TRBJ1-2; 9 positions match TRBD1. Germline V gene sequence: CDR1 SGHNT, CDR2 YYREEE (reference sequence). Trimming at V came to 4 bases and at J to 4 bases, leaving 8 bases not matched to a gene. This CDR3 comprises 15 residues. The DNA of the CDR3 is TGTGCCAGCAGCCTGCTCGGACAGGGGTTCTATGGCTACACCTTC. It translates to CASSLLGQGFYGYTF.

The chain has TRBV11-2 and TRBJ2-3, with D possibly matching TRBD2 (5 bases). CDR3 length: 16 residues. The V gene lost 4 bases and the J gene lost 4 bases, with 18 bases spanning the gap. The germline V gene encodes CDR1 SGHAT and CDR2 FQNNGV. CDR3 residues: CASSSAEGLISDTQYF. Written as DNA, the CDR3 is TGTGCCAGCAGCTCGGCCGAGGGTCTCATTTCAGATACGCAGTATTTT. The complete variable domain, with remaining parts taken from reference TRBV11-2 and TRBJ2-3, reads EAGVAQSPRYKIIEKRQSVAFWCNPISGHATLYWYQQILGQGPKLLIQFQNNGVVDDSQLPKDRFSAERLKGVDSTLKIQPAKLEDSAVYLCASSSAEGLISDTQYFGPGTRLTVL.

The chain joins TRBV7-2 to TRBJ1-5; the match to TRBD1 covers 9 bases. The trim removed 4 bases at V and 0 bases at J, leaving 4 bases unmatched. CDR1 and CDR2 (germline): SGHTA, FQGNSA. The length of the CDR3 is 16 residues. CDR3: CASSSGTGSSNQPQHF. CDR3 DNA: TGTGCCAGCAGCTCCGGGACAGGGAGTAGCAATCAGCCCCAGCATTTT.

The rearrangement uses TRBV6-5 and TRBJ2-5; 10 bases agree with TRBD1. The trim removed 6 bases at V and 5 bases at J, leaving 6 bases unmatched. This CDR3 has 14 amino acids. Germline CDR1 is MNHEY and CDR2 is SVGAGI. CDR3 nucleotide sequence: TGTGCCAGCAGGTGGACAGGGGGAATGGAGACCCAGTACTTC. This translates into CASRWTGGMETQYF.

This chain uses TRBV18 with TRBJ1-4, with D perhaps TRBD1 (6 bases). The CDR3 has 16 amino acids. CDR1 and CDR2 from the germline V gene are KGHSH and LQKENI. The V gene lost 4 bases and the J gene lost 1 base, with 13 bases spanning the gap. CDR3 in DNA: TGTGCCAGCTCACGGGGGGCTTTACGAACTAATGAAAAACTGTTTTTT. Translating it yields CASSRGALRTNEKLFF.

The rearrangement links TRBV9 to TRBJ2-7; D uncertain. V dropped 1 base and J dropped 3 bases, with 11 bases sitting between them. CDR1 and CDR2 (germline): SGDLS, YYNGEE. This CDR3 is 14 amino acids long. CDR3 sequence reads: CASSVSLFDYEQYF. The DNA of the CDR3 is TGTGCCAGCAGCGTATCCCTCTTTGACTACGAGCAGTACTTC.

The rearrangement links TRBV5-1 to TRBJ2-3; no clear D. CDR1 is SGHRS, CDR2 YFSETQ, per germline. Deletions cut 0 bases from V and 7 bases from J, with 9 bases between. CDR3 length: 13 residues. The CDR3 loop reads CASSLEGLNTQYF. The DNA for the CDR3 is TGCGCCAGCAGCTTGGAGGGTCTGAATACGCAGTATTTT.

The V and J genes are TRBV5-6 and TRBJ2-1; D might be TRBD1 (5 bases). Germline CDR1 and CDR2: SGHDT and YYEEEE. V gave up 2 bases and J gave up 4 bases, with 13 bases separating them. The CDR3 covers 15 residues. The CDR3 coding sequence is TGTGCCAGCAGCTTTACAGGTGATGGTTACAATGAGCAGTTCTTC. Translation gives CASSFTGDGYNEQFF.

The chain carries TRBV6-5 and TRBJ2-2; D is unresolved. There are 14 residues in the CDR3. Between the trimmed V and J ends, which lost 2 bases and 5 bases, there was a span of 9 bases. Germline-derived CDR1 and CDR2 are MNHEY and SVGAGI. CDR3 amino acids: CASSYESQTGELFF. CDR3 nucleotide sequence: TGTGCCAGCAGTTACGAGTCACAGACCGGGGAGCTGTTTTTT.

The chain carries TRBV28 and TRBJ2-1; 7 bases fit TRBD2. Trimming removed 3 bases from V and 2 bases from J; junction bases left unmatched: 7. The germline CDR1 and CDR2 sequences are MDHEN and SYDVKM. This CDR3 spans 16 amino acids. The CDR3 DNA is TGTGCCAGCAGTTTGGACGCGGGAGTTACCTACAATGAGCAGTTCTTC. As protein: CASSLDAGVTYNEQFF.

This chain uses TRBV5-4 with TRBJ1-1; no reliable D call. V was clipped by 0 bases and J by 1 base, with 4 bases between them. The CDR3 consists of 13 residues. Germline V gene sequence: CDR1 SGHNT, CDR2 YYREEE (reference sequence). The CDR3 spells CASSLAGNTEAFF. DNA of the CDR3: TGTGCCAGCAGCTTGGCCGGGAACACTGAAGCTTTCTTT.

This clone was seen a single time. The chain has TRBV29-1 and TRBJ2-5, with 11 bases aligning to TRBD1. CDR1 and CDR2 (germline): SQVTM, ANQGSEA. The CDR3 has 15 residues. Germline trimming cut 3 bases from V and 3 bases from J; bases unmatched to any gene: 6. The CDR3 loop is CSVEPDRGREETQYF. CDR3 nucleotides: TGCAGCGTTGAGCCGGACAGGGGGCGCGAAGAGACCCAGTACTTC.

V and J are TRBV28 and TRBJ2-5; 9 nucleotides agree with TRBD1. Germline CDR1 MDHEN, CDR2 SYDVKM. V was clipped by 4 bases and J by 4 bases; unmatched bases: 7. The CDR3 consists of 15 residues. The CDR3 sequence: CASSSPGQGGETQYF. CDR3 bases: TGTGCCAGCAGTTCACCGGGACAGGGTGGAGAGACCCAGTACTTC.

About this clone: Other nucleotide sequences from this sample produce the same CDR3. The rearrangement uses TRBV6-6 and TRBJ2-3, with a tentative D call TRBD1 (8 bases). This CDR3 has 16 amino acids. The V gene's germline CDR1 is MNHNY and CDR2 SVGAGI (reference sequence). V lost 5 bases and J 4 bases, leaving 19 bases between the germline ends. The CDR3 is CASSLTGGQASDTQYF. The DNA of the CDR3 is TGTGCCAGCAGTCTAACGGGGGGACAGGCATCAGATACGCAGTATTTT.

This chain links TRBV5-6 with TRBJ1-1; a weak D match, TRBD1 (5 bases). V was shortened by 1 base and J by 1 base, with 14 bases between the two germline ends. The CDR3 length is 16 residues. The germline gives CDR1 SGHDT, CDR2 YYEEEE. The CDR3 spells CASSLTSGHRNTEAFF. As DNA, the CDR3 is TGTGCCAGCAGCTTGACCTCTGGACACAGGAACACTGAAGCTTTCTTT. Based on the CDR3 plus reference TRBV5-6 and TRBJ1-1, the full variable domain is DAGVTQSPTHLIKTRGQQVTLRCSPKSGHDTVSWYQQALGQGPQFIFQYYEEEERQRGNFPDRFSGHQFPNYSSELNVNALLLGDSALYLCASSLTSGHRNTEAFFGQGTRLTVV.

The chain is built from TRBV29-1 and TRBJ2-1; D might be TRBD1 (5 bases). The germline gives CDR1 SQVTM, CDR2 ANQGSEA. The CDR3 spans 14 residues. The V and J ends lost 7 bases and 3 bases respectively, with 16 bases between them. The CDR3 DNA reads TGCAGCGGGAAACAGGAACCCTACTACAATGAGCAGTTCTTC. This encodes CSGKQEPYYNEQFF.

This chain connects TRBV6-1 to TRBJ1-5, with no clear D. CDR1 MNHNS and CDR2 SASEGT come from the germline V gene. There are 15 residues in the CDR3. Trimming took off 1 base at V and 10 bases at J, with 17 bases between the two ends. CDR3 sequence (DNA): TGTGCCAGCAGTGAAGTACACCCGACTTCGGGTCCCCAGCATTTT. It yields the protein CASSEVHPTSGPQHF.

As for this clone: A junction boundary mismatches the germline segment, possibly from a read error. The V and J genes are TRBV4-1 and TRBJ2-3; weak D call: TRBD2 (5 bases). The CDR3 spans 16 residues. Germline CDR1 MGHRA, CDR2 YSYEKL. Written as DNA, the CDR3 is TGCACCAGCAGCCAAGTTGCTCGGGATCGCTCAGATACGCAGTATTTT. Translation: CTSSQVARDRSDTQYF.

CDR3 bases: TGTGCCAGCAGCAAAGGGACTAGCGGGACGTACACCGGGGAGCTGTTTTTT. Its protein is CASSKGTSGTYTGELFF. This chain uses TRBV21-1 with TRBJ2-2; TRBD2 is the table's D call, not checked against the DNA. TRBV21-1 is marked as a pseudogene. The length of the CDR3 is 17 residues.

Comments on this clone: The same CDR3 is also encoded by other DNA sequences in this sample. This chain links TRBV25-1 with TRBJ2-3, with a tentative D call TRBD2 (6 bases). CDR3 size: 14 residues. The germline V gene has CDR1 MGHDK and CDR2 SYGVNS. V was clipped by 3 bases and J by 0 bases, with 7 bases between them. The DNA for the CDR3 is TGTGCCAGCAGTGAGGAGGGAAGCACAGATACGCAGTATTTT. It codes for CASSEEGSTDTQYF.

The genes are TRBV7-3 and TRBJ1-3, with D possibly being TRBD1 (5 bases). The CDR3 runs 15 residues. Trimming took 1 base from V and 3 from J, leaving 10 bases between them. Germline loops: CDR1 SGHTA, CDR2 FQGTGA. As DNA, the CDR3 is TGTGCCAGCAGCTTAAGCGGGGGTTTTGGAAACACCATATATTTT. This encodes CASSLSGGFGNTIYF.

This chain links TRBV10-3 with TRBJ2-3; a weak D match, TRBD2 (6 bases). Per the germline V gene, CDR1 is ENHRY and CDR2 is SYGVKD. V was pared by 7 bases and J by 5 bases, with 13 bases between. The CDR3 is 13 amino acids. CDR3 nucleotides: TGTGCCATCACCCGGGGGTTGGGAGATACGCAGTATTTT. It encodes CAITRGLGDTQYF.

This clone has a handful of counts. The chain uses TRBV7-2 and TRBJ2-3; TRBD2 might be the D (7 bases). The CDR3 has 16 residues. Germline loops: CDR1 SGHTA, CDR2 FQGNSA. V gave up 5 bases and J gave up 3 bases, with 18 bases separating them. The CDR3 protein is CASSVGRGGTTDTQYF. CDR3 coding DNA: TGTGCCAGCAGCGTCGGAAGGGGGGGCACGACAGATACGCAGTATTTT.

V and J are TRBV29-1 and TRBJ2-2; no clear D gene. Germline loops: CDR1 SQVTM, CDR2 ANQGSEA. The CDR3 loop spans 14 amino acids. V dropped 5 bases and J dropped 0 bases, with 10 bases sitting between them. The CDR3 DNA follows: TGCAGCGTTTTTGGAGACTCGAACACCGGGGAGCTGTTTTTT. As protein: CSVFGDSNTGELFF.

V gene TRBV19 combines with J gene TRBJ2-5; TRBD1 matches 8 bases. CDR1 is LNHDA, CDR2 SQIVND, per germline (reference sequence). CDR3 size: 14 residues. The V gene end was trimmed by 4 bases and the J gene end by 5 bases; junction bases not matched to a gene: 6. CDR3 DNA sequence: TGTGCCAGTAGTACGAGACAGGGGAGGGAGACCCAGTACTTC. It yields the protein CASSTRQGRETQYF.